This is a list of T cell receptor beta chains from one sample in a study of blood T cells in healthy people across ages. A single record per CDR3 protein comes from TCRdb applying MiXCR to the 5' RACE reads. The table includes over a million distinct CDR3 sequences, almost 25% detected once. This sample also appeared in a second study, on T cells of mothers and their children.

The specimen was blood. The receptors were gathered from a girl aged 2 to 10 in good health. Both conserved end residues are trimmed from each CDR3. D genes are given only for firm matches.

D gene: TRBD1
V gene: TRBV28
CDR3 protein: ASSLLGDREETQY

D gene: .
V gene: TRBV28
CDR3 protein: ASSFVSNYEQY

D gene: .
V gene: TRBV6-5
CDR3 protein: ASSYVLGVTDTQY

D gene: TRBD2
V gene: TRBV11-1
CDR3 protein: ASSSGLAPLLAGGPDTQY

D gene: .
V gene: TRBV29-1
CDR3 protein: SVDPPGYNEQF

D gene: TRBD1
V gene: TRBV7-8
CDR3 protein: ASSTDRAGETQY

D gene: .
V gene: TRBV15
CDR3 protein: ATSRDRVEAF

D gene: .
V gene: TRBV7-9
CDR3 protein: ASSSGTYGAF

D gene: .
V gene: TRBV20-1
CDR3 protein: SAKQEWTQY

D gene: .
V gene: TRBV29-1
CDR3 protein: SVVQLGTIY

D gene: .
V gene: TRBV25-1
CDR3 protein: ASSESGQGKF

D gene: .
V gene: TRBV20-1
CDR3 protein: SAVASTYEQY

D gene: .
V gene: TRBV7-9
CDR3 protein: ASSLDRVWNEQF

D gene: TRBD2
V gene: TRBV7-9
CDR3 protein: ASSFASGTNTGELF

D gene: .
V gene: TRBV3-1
CDR3 protein: ASSQELGRQETQY

D gene: TRBD2
V gene: TRBV7-2
CDR3 protein: ASTPGLAGGPAYNEQF

D gene: TRBD2
V gene: TRBV6-1
CDR3 protein: ASSEALAGGGDTQY

D gene: .
V gene: TRBV15
CDR3 protein: ATSRMHSEQF